This T cell receptor beta chain was sequenced for a study of OX40 agonist ivuxolimab in advanced cancers. Clones were read by immunoSEQ multiplex PCR, and TCRdb kept only the in-frame ones, dropping some. The table lists about 61,000 clones, under 90% of them singletons. V lost 4 bases, J lost 12 bases, and 11 bases stayed unmatched. The V gene's germline CDR1 is SGHNT and CDR2 YYREEE (reference sequence). The CDR3 is made up of 14 amino acids. This material consisted of CD4+ or CD8+ T cells sorted from blood, taken in a trial of the OX40 agonist ivuxolimab. The receptor's source is an adult with an advanced solid tumor such as melanoma, head and neck, liver or kidney cancer. This sequence joins TRBV5-4 and TRBJ1-4; 8 positions match TRBD1. The CDR3 sequence is CASSVDRAPRELFF. The CDR3 bases are TGTGCCAGCAGCGTGGACAGGGCCCCTCGTGAACTGTTTTTT.